The next 6 T cell receptor beta chains were all read from a single sample in a study of T cell responses to AZD1222 COVID-19 vaccine. Clones were read by immunoSEQ multiplex PCR, and TCRdb kept only the in-frame ones, dropping some. The table lists over 70,000 clones, approximately 89% of them singletons, with approximately 5.3% in the top ten. Sequences were derived from peripheral blood, sampled 28 days after the second AZD1222 dose. The source is an adult who received the AZD1222 COVID-19 vaccine.

The chain uses TRBV18 and TRBJ1-1; D is perhaps TRBD1 (6 bases). Germline assignment: CDR1 KGHSH and CDR2 LQKENI. The CDR3 runs to 14 residues. V dropped 3 bases and J dropped 5 bases, with 13 bases sitting between them. DNA for the CDR3: TGTGCCAGCTCACCCTCAGGGGAAGTGACTGAAGCTTTCTTT. Translated: CASSPSGEVTEAFF. The full variable domain, its missing parts supplied by reference TRBV18 and TRBJ1-1, is NAGVMQNPRHLVRRRGQEARLRCSPMKGHSHVYWYRQLPEEGLKFMVYLQKENIIDESGMPKERFSAEFPKEGPSILRIQQVVRGDSAAYFCASSPSGEVTEAFFGQGTRLTVV.

The chain joins TRBV3-1 (or the pseudogene TRBV3-2) to TRBJ1-5, with D perhaps matching TRBD1 (6 bases). This CDR3 region has 17 residues. Germline loops: CDR1 LGHDT, CDR2 YNNKEL (reference sequence). Between the trimmed V and J ends, which lost 3 bases and 0 bases, there was a span of 15 bases. DNA of the CDR3: TGTGCCAGCAGCCACGCACAGGGAGGGGGTAGCAATCAGCCCCAGCATTTT. Amino acid sequence: CASSHAQGGGSNQPQHF.

The gene calls are TRBV5-6 and TRBJ1-1, with no clear D. Trimming shortened V by 0 bases and J by 1 base, and 4 bases separated the two germline ends. Germline V gene sequence: CDR1 SGHDT, CDR2 YYEEEE. The CDR3 length is 13 residues. CDR3 protein: CASSLGPNTEAFF. The DNA for the CDR3 is TGTGCCAGCAGCTTGGGTCCGAACACTGAAGCTTTCTTT. Filled out from reference TRBV5-6 and TRBJ1-1, the complete variable domain reads DAGVTQSPTHLIKTRGQQVTLRCSPKSGHDTVSWYQQALGQGPQFIFQYYEEEERQRGNFPDRFSGHQFPNYSSELNVNALLLGDSALYLCASSLGPNTEAFFGQGTRLTVV.

J is TRBJ2-3 and V is TRBV6-6; 9 nucleotides line up with TRBD1. CDR3 length equals 15 residues. The J segment lost 4 bases and the V segment lost 8 bases, leaving 10 bases of the junction unmatched. Germline V gives CDR1 MNHNY, CDR2 SVGAGI (reference sequence). CDR3 nucleotide sequence: TGTGCCAGCCTGGACAGGGGTGGTAGCGCAGATACGCAGTATTTT. This encodes CASLDRGGSADTQYF.

CDR3 nucleotide sequence: TGTGCCAGTAGTCATCAGGGGCGTGGCACTGAAGCTTTCTTT. It is translated as CASSHQGRGTEAFF. The V and J genes are TRBV19 and TRBJ1-1; perhaps TRBD1 as D (6 bases). Trimming shortened V by 5 bases and J by 4 bases, and 14 bases separated the two germline ends. Looked up from germline, CDR1 is LNHDA and CDR2 is SQIVND (reference sequence). The CDR3 covers 14 residues.

Turning to this clone: Its ends do not fully match the called genes, so a read error is possible. The chain links TRBV12-3 or TRBV12-4 to TRBJ2-5; possibly TRBD2 for D (5 bases). CDR3 length: 12 amino acids. The CDR3 loop is CASSIAWETQYF. CDR3 sequence (DNA): TGTGCCAGCAGTATAGCGTGGGAGACCCAGTACTTC.